Here is one TCR beta chain with its context. Trimming removed 4 bases at V and 11 bases at J, with 9 bases between. The CDR3 has 11 residues. Germline V gives CDR1 MNHNY, CDR2 SVGAGI (reference sequence). Individual cDNA molecules were tagged with unique molecular identifiers. TCRdb re-called the 5' RACE reads with MiXCR, one entry per CDR3 protein. The data show roughly 120,000 distinct CDR3 sequences, roughly 12% seen once. The sample belongs to a study of early T cells in non-severe SARS-CoV-2 infection. Looking at the study overall: Bulk RNA from unsorted whole blood was sequenced; chains were unpaired.

Sample: whole blood, taken at baseline. The rearrangement uses TRBV6-6 and TRBJ1-5; D remains unclear. This receptor was identified in an adult who was a healthcare worker with PCR-confirmed SARS-CoV-2 infection or an uninfected control (not recorded which). As DNA, the CDR3 is TGTGCCAGCAGTTCGCTCTCGGCCCAGCATTTT. Translated, it gives CASSSLSAQHF.